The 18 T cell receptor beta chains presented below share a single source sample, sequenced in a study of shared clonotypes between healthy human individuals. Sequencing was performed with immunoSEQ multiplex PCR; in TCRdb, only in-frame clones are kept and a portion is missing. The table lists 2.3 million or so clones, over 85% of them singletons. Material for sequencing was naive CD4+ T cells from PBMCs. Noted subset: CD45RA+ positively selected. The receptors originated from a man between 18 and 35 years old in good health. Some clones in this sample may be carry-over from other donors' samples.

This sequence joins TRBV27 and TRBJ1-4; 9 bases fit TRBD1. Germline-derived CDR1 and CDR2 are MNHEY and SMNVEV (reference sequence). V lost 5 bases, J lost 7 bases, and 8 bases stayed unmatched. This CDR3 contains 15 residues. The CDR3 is CASSPRTGVVEKLFF. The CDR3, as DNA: TGTGCCAGCAGTCCGCGGACAGGGGTGGTTGAAAAACTGTTTTTT.

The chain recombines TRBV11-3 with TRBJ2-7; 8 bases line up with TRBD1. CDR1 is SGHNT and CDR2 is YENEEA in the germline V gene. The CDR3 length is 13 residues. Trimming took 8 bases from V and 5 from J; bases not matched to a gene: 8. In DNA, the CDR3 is TGTGCCAGCGAGCTGGACAGGGAGGACGAGCAGTACTTC. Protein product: CASELDREDEQYF.

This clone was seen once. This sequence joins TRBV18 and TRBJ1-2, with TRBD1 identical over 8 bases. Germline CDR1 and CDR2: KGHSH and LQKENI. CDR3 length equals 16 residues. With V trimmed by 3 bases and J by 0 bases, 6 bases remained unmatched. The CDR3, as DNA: TGTGCCAGCTCACCTACCACAGGGGGAACTAACTATGGCTACACCTTC. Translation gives CASSPTTGGTNYGYTF.

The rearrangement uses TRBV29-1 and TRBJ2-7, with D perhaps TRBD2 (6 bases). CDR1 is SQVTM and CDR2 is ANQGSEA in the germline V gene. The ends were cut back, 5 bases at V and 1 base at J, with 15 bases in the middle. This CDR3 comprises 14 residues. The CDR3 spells CSVRPGTDSYEQYF. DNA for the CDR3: TGCAGCGTTCGCCCCGGGACTGATTCCTACGAGCAGTACTTC.

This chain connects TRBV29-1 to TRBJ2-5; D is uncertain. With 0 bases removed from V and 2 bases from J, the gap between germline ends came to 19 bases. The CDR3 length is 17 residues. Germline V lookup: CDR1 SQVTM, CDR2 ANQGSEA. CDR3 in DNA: TGCAGCGTTGAAGAATACTACCAATCCGGTCTGCAAGAGACCCAGTACTTC. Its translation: CSVEEYYQSGLQETQYF.

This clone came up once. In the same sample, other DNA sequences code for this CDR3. The CDR3 DNA reads as TGTGCCAGCAGCCGTACCGGGAGTAACTATGGCTACACCTTC. Protein sequence: CASSRTGSNYGYTF. The rearrangement joins TRBV7-8 to TRBJ1-2; D uncertain. The V gene's germline CDR1 is SGHVS and CDR2 FQNEAQ. The V end was cut by 5 bases, the J end by 1 base, with 11 bases between. This CDR3 has 14 amino acids.

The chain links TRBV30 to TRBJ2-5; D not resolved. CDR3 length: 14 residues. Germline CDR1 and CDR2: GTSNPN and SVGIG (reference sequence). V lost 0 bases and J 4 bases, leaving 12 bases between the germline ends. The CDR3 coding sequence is TGTGCCTGGAGTGTCCTGCTGGGTTTAGAGACCCAGTACTTC. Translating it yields CAWSVLLGLETQYF.

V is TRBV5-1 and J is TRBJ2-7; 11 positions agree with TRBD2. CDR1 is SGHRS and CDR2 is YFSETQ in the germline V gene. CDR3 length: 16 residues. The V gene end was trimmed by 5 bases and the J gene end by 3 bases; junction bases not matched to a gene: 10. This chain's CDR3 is CASRRTLAGDLYEQYF. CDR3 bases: TGCGCCAGCAGGCGTACACTAGCGGGAGATCTCTACGAGCAGTACTTC. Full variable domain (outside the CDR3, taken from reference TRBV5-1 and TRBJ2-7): KAGVTQTPRYLIKTRGQQVTLSCSPISGHRSVSWYQQTPGQGLQFLFEYFSETQRNKGNFPGRFSGRQFSNSRSEMNVSTLELGDSALYLCASRRTLAGDLYEQYFGPGTRLTVT.

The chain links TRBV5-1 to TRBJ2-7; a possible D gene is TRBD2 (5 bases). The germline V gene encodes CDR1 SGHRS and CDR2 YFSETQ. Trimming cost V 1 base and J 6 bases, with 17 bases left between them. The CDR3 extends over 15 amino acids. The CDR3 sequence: CASSLYGVTMSEQYF. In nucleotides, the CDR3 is TGCGCCAGCAGCTTGTACGGGGTAACTATGAGCGAGCAGTACTTC.

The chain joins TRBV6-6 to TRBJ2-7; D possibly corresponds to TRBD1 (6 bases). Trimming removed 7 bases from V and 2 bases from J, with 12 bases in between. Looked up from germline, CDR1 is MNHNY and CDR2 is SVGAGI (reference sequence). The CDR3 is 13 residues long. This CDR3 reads CASTTGAAYEQYF. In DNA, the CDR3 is TGTGCCAGCACGACAGGCGCAGCCTACGAGCAGTACTTC.

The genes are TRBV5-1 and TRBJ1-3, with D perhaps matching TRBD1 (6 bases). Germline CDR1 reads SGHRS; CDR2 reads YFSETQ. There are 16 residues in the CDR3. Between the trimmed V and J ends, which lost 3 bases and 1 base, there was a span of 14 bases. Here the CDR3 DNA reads TGCGCCAGCAGCTCGGTCACGACAGGTTCTGGAAACACCATATATTTT. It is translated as CASSSVTTGSGNTIYF.

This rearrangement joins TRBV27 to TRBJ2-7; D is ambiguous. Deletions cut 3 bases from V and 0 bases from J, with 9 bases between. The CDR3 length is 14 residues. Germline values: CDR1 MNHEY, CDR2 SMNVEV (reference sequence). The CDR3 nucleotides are TGTGCCAGCAGTTTTTTGGCAAGCTCCTACGAGCAGTACTTC. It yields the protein CASSFLASSYEQYF.

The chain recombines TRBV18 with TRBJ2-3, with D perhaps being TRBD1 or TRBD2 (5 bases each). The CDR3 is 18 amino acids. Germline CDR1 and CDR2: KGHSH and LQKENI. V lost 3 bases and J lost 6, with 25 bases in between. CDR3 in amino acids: CASSPRLLRRDAGDTQYF. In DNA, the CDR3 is TGTGCCAGCTCACCGCGGCTCCTGAGACGGGACGCCGGCGATACGCAGTATTTT.

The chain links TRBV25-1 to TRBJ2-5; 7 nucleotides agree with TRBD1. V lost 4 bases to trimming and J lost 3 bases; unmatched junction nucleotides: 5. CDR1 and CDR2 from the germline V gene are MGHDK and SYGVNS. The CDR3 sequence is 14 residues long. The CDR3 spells CASSGKTGEETQYF. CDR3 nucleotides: TGTGCCAGCAGTGGAAAAACAGGGGAAGAGACCCAGTACTTC.

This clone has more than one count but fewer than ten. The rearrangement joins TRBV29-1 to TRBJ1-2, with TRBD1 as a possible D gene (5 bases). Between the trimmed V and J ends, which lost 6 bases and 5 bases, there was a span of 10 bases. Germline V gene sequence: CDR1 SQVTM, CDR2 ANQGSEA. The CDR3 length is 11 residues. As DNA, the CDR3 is TGCAGCGTATTTGACAGTTATGGCTACACCTTC. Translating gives CSVFDSYGYTF.

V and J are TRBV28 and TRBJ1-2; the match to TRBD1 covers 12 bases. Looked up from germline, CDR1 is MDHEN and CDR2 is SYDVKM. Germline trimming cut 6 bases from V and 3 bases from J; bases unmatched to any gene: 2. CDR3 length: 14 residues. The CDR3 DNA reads TGTGCCAGCAGGGGGACAGGGGGCTACTATGGCTACACCTTC. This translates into CASRGTGGYYGYTF.

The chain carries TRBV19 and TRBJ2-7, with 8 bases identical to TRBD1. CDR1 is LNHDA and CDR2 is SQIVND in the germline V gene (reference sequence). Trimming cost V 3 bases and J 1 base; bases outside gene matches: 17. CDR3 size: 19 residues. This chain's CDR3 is CASSIFLPRDRYQSYEQYF. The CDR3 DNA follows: TGTGCCAGTAGTATCTTCCTCCCCCGGGACAGGTACCAATCCTACGAGCAGTACTTC. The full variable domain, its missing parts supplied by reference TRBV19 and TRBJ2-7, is DGGITQSPKYLFRKEGQNVTLSCEQNLNHDAMYWYRQDPGQGLRLIYYSQIVNDFQKGDIAEGYSVSREKKESFPLTVTSAQKNPTAFYLCASSIFLPRDRYQSYEQYFGPGTRLTVT.

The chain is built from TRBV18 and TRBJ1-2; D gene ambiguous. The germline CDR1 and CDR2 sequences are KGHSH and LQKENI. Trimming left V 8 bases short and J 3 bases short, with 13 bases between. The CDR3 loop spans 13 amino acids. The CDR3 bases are TGTGCCAGCCAAAGCACAATGGACTATGGCTACACCTTC. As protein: CASQSTMDYGYTF.